The 11 T cell receptor beta chains listed next were all sequenced from one sample in a study of T cells in Graves' hyperthyroidism and ophthalmopathy. The investigators amplified TCR beta CDR3 regions from RNA transcripts. HTBI primers drove first-round RT-PCR of the TCR CDR3. TCRdb redid the calling of the multiplex PCR reads with MiXCR, one entry per CDR3 protein. The table has about 640,000 distinct CDR3 sequences, more than 20% seen once; the top ten hold about 34%. Material: blood. These receptors came from a man younger than 40 with Graves' ophthalmopathy.

This chain uses TRBV19 with TRBJ1-5; D gene ambiguous. In germline, CDR1 is LNHDA, CDR2 SQIVND (reference sequence). This CDR3 region has 13 residues. Trimming removed 5 bases from V and 5 bases from J, with 10 bases in between. CDR3 region: CASSHDRDQPQHF. CDR3 nucleotides: TGTGCCAGTAGTCACGACCGAGATCAGCCCCAGCATTTT.

This clonotype has at least ten counts. This rearrangement joins TRBV20-1 to TRBJ2-7; 8 nucleotides agree with TRBD1. This CDR3 region has 14 residues. J lost 2 bases, V lost 1 base, and 4 bases had no gene match. The germline CDR1 and CDR2 sequences are DFQATT and SNEGSKA (reference sequence). In DNA form, the CDR3 reads TGCAGTGCTAGAGTTACAGGGGGGACCTACGAGCAGTACTTC. It translates to CSARVTGGTYEQYF.

V gene TRBV9 combines with J gene TRBJ2-7, with 7 bases matching TRBD1. Trimming removed 4 bases from V and 9 bases from J; junction bases left unmatched: 10. CDR1 and CDR2 from the germline V gene are SGDLS and YYNGEE. The CDR3 length is 13 residues. CDR3: CASSPPTGLGQYF. CDR3 DNA: TGTGCCAGCAGCCCACCGACAGGGCTCGGGCAGTACTTC.

V usage is TRBV13 and J usage is TRBJ2-7; TRBD1 agrees at 8 bases. The length of the CDR3 is 15 residues. Germline V gene sequence: CDR1 PRHDT, CDR2 FYEKMQ (reference sequence). V was pared by 5 bases and J by 3 bases, with 9 bases of the junction left unmatched. The CDR3 reads CASSTGQGTLYEQYF. CDR3 nucleotide sequence: TGTGCCAGCAGCACCGGACAGGGAACCCTCTACGAGCAGTACTTC.

This clonotype was recorded at least ten times. The CDR3 sequence: CASSQGLAGSRGNEQFF. For the CDR3, the DNA is TGTGCCAGCAGCCAAGGTCTAGCGGGCTCTAGGGGGAATGAGCAGTTCTTC. The chain joins TRBV3-1 to TRBJ2-1; TRBD2 matches 8 bases. The junction had 12 bases not matched to a gene; V was cut back by 1 base and J by 7 bases. The CDR3 spans 17 residues. Germline loops: CDR1 LGHDT, CDR2 YNNKEL (reference sequence).

This chain links TRBV20-1 with TRBJ2-2, with 9 bases identical to TRBD2. Germline V CDR1 and CDR2: DFQATT, SNEGSKA (reference sequence). This CDR3 contains 15 residues. Trimming removed 0 bases from V and 3 bases from J; junction bases left unmatched: 2. CDR3: CSARELAGYTGELFF. CDR3 DNA: TGCAGTGCTAGAGAGCTAGCGGGGTACACCGGGGAGCTGTTTTTT.

This clonotype was recorded at least ten times. V gene TRBV7-2 combines with J gene TRBJ2-1; D not resolved. The CDR3 consists of 15 residues. Looked up from germline, CDR1 is SGHTA and CDR2 is FQGNSA. Trimming stripped 1 base from V and 10 bases from J, with 17 bases between. CDR3 nucleotides: TGTGCCAGCAGCTTAGTGGGTAGTCTTAAATCCGAGCAGTTCTTC. This codes for CASSLVGSLKSEQFF.

This clonotype was observed a few times. This chain links TRBV28 with TRBJ1-6, with TRBD1 as a possible D gene (6 bases). The CDR3 extends over 15 amino acids. CDR1 is MDHEN, CDR2 SYDVKM, per germline. V was trimmed by 5 bases and J by 6 bases, leaving 14 bases between them. CDR3 loop: CASSESDRLNSPLHF. CDR3 nucleotides: TGTGCCAGCAGTGAGTCGGACAGACTTAATTCACCCCTCCACTTT.

This chain links TRBV20-1 with TRBJ2-1; D unresolved. The CDR3 totals 13 residues. Germline lookup yields CDR1 DFQATT and CDR2 SNEGSKA (reference sequence). The V and J ends lost 0 bases and 3 bases respectively, with 6 bases between them. The CDR3 DNA reads TGCAGTGCTAGAGAGGGCTACTACAATGAGCAGTTCTTC. Translating gives CSAREGYYNEQFF.

This clonotype was observed many times. The chain joins TRBV7-8 to TRBJ2-1; D is undetermined. The CDR3 is made up of 13 amino acids. Between the trimmed V and J ends, which lost 0 bases and 4 bases, there was a span of 4 bases. The germline V gene encodes CDR1 SGHVS and CDR2 FQNEAQ. The CDR3 DNA is TGTGCCAGCAGCTTAGCGGAGTACAATGAGCAGTTCTTC. Its protein product is CASSLAEYNEQFF.

The chain links TRBV29-1 to TRBJ2-7, with a tentative D call TRBD1 (5 bases). Germline values: CDR1 SQVTM, CDR2 ANQGSEA. The CDR3 contains 14 residues. V shed 6 bases and J shed 0 bases, with 15 bases lying between them. As DNA, the CDR3 is TGCAGCGTCAGGGTCCGACAGCTCTCCTACGAGCAGTACTTC. Its translation: CSVRVRQLSYEQYF.